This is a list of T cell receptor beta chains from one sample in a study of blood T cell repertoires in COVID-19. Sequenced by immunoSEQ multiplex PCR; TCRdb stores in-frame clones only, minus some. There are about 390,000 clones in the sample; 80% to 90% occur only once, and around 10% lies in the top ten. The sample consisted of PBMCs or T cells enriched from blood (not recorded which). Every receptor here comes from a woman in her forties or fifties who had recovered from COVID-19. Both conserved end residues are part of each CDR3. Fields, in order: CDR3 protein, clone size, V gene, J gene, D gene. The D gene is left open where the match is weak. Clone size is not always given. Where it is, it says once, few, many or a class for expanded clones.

cdr3_aa: CASSFLPPGSLGSPLHF
clone_size: .
v_call: TRBV19
j_call: TRBJ1-6
d_call: .

cdr3_aa: CAISEKPGQGAKNIQYF
clone_size: .
v_call: TRBV10-3
j_call: TRBJ2-4
d_call: TRBD1

cdr3_aa: CASSLYPGDWFNEQFF
clone_size: .
v_call: TRBV5-6
j_call: TRBJ2-1
d_call: .

cdr3_aa: CATSDPGTAFTDTQYF
clone_size: .
v_call: TRBV24-1
j_call: TRBJ2-3
d_call: TRBD1

cdr3_aa: CASSAQGESYGYTF
clone_size: .
v_call: TRBV27
j_call: TRBJ1-2
d_call: TRBD1

cdr3_aa: CAWSDPDRGRSEKLFF
clone_size: few
v_call: TRBV30
j_call: TRBJ1-4
d_call: TRBD1

cdr3_aa: CASSGRGRTEAFF
clone_size: .
v_call: TRBV9
j_call: TRBJ1-1
d_call: TRBD1

cdr3_aa: CASSMGHMNTEAFF
clone_size: .
v_call: TRBV13
j_call: TRBJ1-1
d_call: .

cdr3_aa: CASSPGTGRNEQYF
clone_size: few
v_call: TRBV7-6
j_call: TRBJ2-7
d_call: TRBD1

cdr3_aa: CASSSTGSLLNTGELFF
clone_size: .
v_call: TRBV11-2
j_call: TRBJ2-2
d_call: .

cdr3_aa: CASSQENSYSATEAFF
clone_size: once
v_call: TRBV4-1
j_call: TRBJ1-1
d_call: .

cdr3_aa: CATSRDPGQGNQPQHF
clone_size: once
v_call: TRBV15
j_call: TRBJ1-5
d_call: TRBD1

cdr3_aa: CASSLSPGQGGYYGYTF
clone_size: .
v_call: TRBV27
j_call: TRBJ1-2
d_call: TRBD1

cdr3_aa: CASSTPDRGPYEQYF
clone_size: .
v_call: TRBV5-4
j_call: TRBJ2-7
d_call: TRBD1

cdr3_aa: CASSLLKGANYGYTF
clone_size: .
v_call: TRBV4-1
j_call: TRBJ1-2
d_call: .

cdr3_aa: CASSPRQGPLSYEQYF
clone_size: .
v_call: TRBV7-6
j_call: TRBJ2-7
d_call: TRBD1

cdr3_aa: CAWIGSGTGNQPQHF
clone_size: .
v_call: TRBV30
j_call: TRBJ1-5
d_call: TRBD1

cdr3_aa: CASTGGQQLNSPLHF
clone_size: .
v_call: TRBV4-2
j_call: TRBJ1-6
d_call: TRBD1

cdr3_aa: CATSGTGGLADTQYF
clone_size: .
v_call: TRBV24-1
j_call: TRBJ2-3
d_call: TRBD1

cdr3_aa: CAISSGRSNQPQHF
clone_size: .
v_call: TRBV10-3
j_call: TRBJ1-5
d_call: .

cdr3_aa: CASSPTGGGLNGYTF
clone_size: .
v_call: TRBV7-2
j_call: TRBJ1-2
d_call: TRBD1

cdr3_aa: CASSYDFTGTYEQYF
clone_size: .
v_call: TRBV3-1/TRBV3-2
j_call: TRBJ2-7
d_call: .

cdr3_aa: CASSQDLGGRGANEKLFF
clone_size: once
v_call: TRBV4-2
j_call: TRBJ1-4
d_call: .

cdr3_aa: CSARDSLGYTF
clone_size: .
v_call: TRBV20-1
j_call: TRBJ1-2
d_call: .

cdr3_aa: CASSPRAGVGEKLFF
clone_size: .
v_call: TRBV7-9
j_call: TRBJ1-4
d_call: .

cdr3_aa: CACSPGQYGNTIYF
clone_size: .
v_call: TRBV30
j_call: TRBJ1-3
d_call: TRBD1

cdr3_aa: CASSLAPGTGEKLFF
clone_size: .
v_call: TRBV5-8
j_call: TRBJ1-4
d_call: TRBD1

cdr3_aa: CATSLSGGLTDTQYF
clone_size: .
v_call: TRBV24-1
j_call: TRBJ2-3
d_call: TRBD2

cdr3_aa: CAYLRAGGYNEQFF
clone_size: .
v_call: TRBV30
j_call: TRBJ2-1
d_call: .

cdr3_aa: CASSDGVDAEAFF
clone_size: .
v_call: TRBV5-1
j_call: TRBJ1-1
d_call: .

cdr3_aa: CSEGTGSGYTF
clone_size: few
v_call: TRBV29-1
j_call: TRBJ1-2
d_call: TRBD1

cdr3_aa: CASSYRLQGLAEGANVLTF
clone_size: .
v_call: TRBV6-2/TRBV6-3
j_call: TRBJ2-6
d_call: .

cdr3_aa: CASSLFENTEAFF
clone_size: .
v_call: TRBV7-9
j_call: TRBJ1-1
d_call: .

cdr3_aa: CARGGTGYTGELFF
clone_size: .
v_call: TRBV2
j_call: TRBJ2-2
d_call: TRBD1

cdr3_aa: CASSLTGDSPLHF
clone_size: once
v_call: TRBV7-6
j_call: TRBJ1-6
d_call: .

cdr3_aa: CASSLGERVTGELFF
clone_size: once
v_call: TRBV5-1
j_call: TRBJ2-2
d_call: .

cdr3_aa: CASSIVGVTDQPQHF
clone_size: .
v_call: TRBV19
j_call: TRBJ1-5
d_call: .

cdr3_aa: CASSVSGGPNYGYTF
clone_size: few
v_call: TRBV9
j_call: TRBJ1-2
d_call: TRBD1

cdr3_aa: CASSLLGQGNQPQHF
clone_size: .
v_call: TRBV5-1
j_call: TRBJ1-5
d_call: TRBD1

cdr3_aa: CASSFSGSGNTEAFF
clone_size: .
v_call: TRBV7-2
j_call: TRBJ1-1
d_call: .

cdr3_aa: CASSRGSLYGYTF
clone_size: .
v_call: TRBV7-2
j_call: TRBJ1-2
d_call: .

cdr3_aa: CASIGPNQPQHF
clone_size: .
v_call: TRBV6-5
j_call: TRBJ1-5
d_call: .

cdr3_aa: CASSITGQHNQPQHF
clone_size: .
v_call: TRBV19
j_call: TRBJ1-5
d_call: .

cdr3_aa: CASSLRTSGGVQETQYF
clone_size: .
v_call: TRBV3-1/TRBV3-2
j_call: TRBJ2-5
d_call: TRBD2

cdr3_aa: CASSLGSGQGSPLHF
clone_size: .
v_call: TRBV11-2
j_call: TRBJ1-6
d_call: TRBD1

cdr3_aa: CASSLELAGGVNEQFF
clone_size: .
v_call: TRBV5-1
j_call: TRBJ2-1
d_call: TRBD2

cdr3_aa: CASSYDRAEAFF
clone_size: .
v_call: TRBV5-1
j_call: TRBJ1-1
d_call: TRBD1

cdr3_aa: CASAGQQATEAFF
clone_size: .
v_call: TRBV5-1
j_call: TRBJ1-1
d_call: TRBD1

cdr3_aa: CASSRTVNYGYTF
clone_size: .
v_call: TRBV11-2
j_call: TRBJ1-2
d_call: .

cdr3_aa: CASSQAPNSGGAFQETQYF
clone_size: .
v_call: TRBV14
j_call: TRBJ2-5
d_call: TRBD2

cdr3_aa: CASSEFLAGGTQYF
clone_size: .
v_call: TRBV25-1
j_call: TRBJ2-3
d_call: TRBD2

cdr3_aa: CASSLAARVSGEQYF
clone_size: .
v_call: TRBV7-9
j_call: TRBJ2-7
d_call: .

cdr3_aa: CASSSRDRDYGYTF
clone_size: .
v_call: TRBV6-5
j_call: TRBJ1-2
d_call: TRBD1

cdr3_aa: CASSLDGFSYNSPLHF
clone_size: .
v_call: TRBV11-2
j_call: TRBJ1-6
d_call: .

cdr3_aa: CASSLNRYGELFF
clone_size: .
v_call: TRBV12-3/TRBV12-4
j_call: TRBJ2-2
d_call: .

cdr3_aa: CASSTQMRAEAFF
clone_size: .
v_call: TRBV7-2
j_call: TRBJ1-1
d_call: .

cdr3_aa: CASSLQAGRITGELFF
clone_size: few
v_call: TRBV7-2
j_call: TRBJ2-2
d_call: .

cdr3_aa: CASRVLAGIQETQYF
clone_size: .
v_call: TRBV5-1
j_call: TRBJ2-5
d_call: TRBD2

cdr3_aa: CASSQARGIRKTQYF
clone_size: .
v_call: TRBV7-2
j_call: TRBJ2-5
d_call: .

cdr3_aa: CAWSGGTAQISEAFF
clone_size: .
v_call: TRBV30
j_call: TRBJ1-1
d_call: TRBD1